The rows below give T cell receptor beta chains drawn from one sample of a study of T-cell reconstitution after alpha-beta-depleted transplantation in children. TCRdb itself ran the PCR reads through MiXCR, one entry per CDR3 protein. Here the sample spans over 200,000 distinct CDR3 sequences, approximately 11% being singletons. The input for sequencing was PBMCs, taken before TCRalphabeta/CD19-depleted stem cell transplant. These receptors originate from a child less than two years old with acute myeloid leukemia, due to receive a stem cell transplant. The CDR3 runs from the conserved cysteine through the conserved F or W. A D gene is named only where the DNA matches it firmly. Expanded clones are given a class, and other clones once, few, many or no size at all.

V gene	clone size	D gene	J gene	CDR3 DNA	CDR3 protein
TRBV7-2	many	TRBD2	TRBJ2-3	TGTGCCAGCAGCTCGAGACTAGCGCTGAGCACAGATACGCAGTATTTT	CASSSRLALSTDTQYF
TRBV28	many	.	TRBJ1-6	TGTGCCAGCACCCGGGACGCCGTAAATTCACCCCTCCACTTT	CASTRDAVNSPLHF
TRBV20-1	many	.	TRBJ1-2	TGCAGTGCTAGAGAATGGGGACTATATGGCTACACCTTC	CSAREWGLYGYTF
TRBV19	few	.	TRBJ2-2	TGTGCCAGTTATGGCAACACCGGGGAGCTGTTTTTT	CASYGNTGELFF
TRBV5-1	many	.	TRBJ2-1	TGCGCCAGCAGCTTGGGACTAGTGTTCTTC	CASSLGLVFF
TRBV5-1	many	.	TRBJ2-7	TGCGCCAGCAGCTTGGTACCGGGCCCTTACGAGCAGTACTTC	CASSLVPGPYEQYF
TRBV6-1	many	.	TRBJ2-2	TGTGCCAGCAGCTGGGACTTTAACACCGGGGAGCTGTTTTTT	CASSWDFNTGELFF
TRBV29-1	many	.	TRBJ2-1	TGCAGCGTTGGCCTCTCCTACAATGAGCAGTTCTTC	CSVGLSYNEQFF
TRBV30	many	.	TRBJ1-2	TGTGCCTGGGGAGGGTGGTATGGCTACACCTTC	CAWGGWYGYTF
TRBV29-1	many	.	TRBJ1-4	TGCAGCGCTACAGGGACTAATGAAAAACTGTTTTTT	CSATGTNEKLFF
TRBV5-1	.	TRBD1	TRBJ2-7	TGCGCCAGCAGCTCGGCCGTGGGACAGAACTACGAGCAGTACTTC	CASSSAVGQNYEQYF
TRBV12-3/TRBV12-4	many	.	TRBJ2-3	TGTGCCAGCAGTTACGGGGAGGCAGATACGCAGTATTTT	CASSYGEADTQYF
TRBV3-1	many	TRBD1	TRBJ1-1	TGTGCCAGCAGCCCTAGGGGGCGCGGGGGGACTGAAGCTTTCTTT	CASSPRGRGGTEAFF
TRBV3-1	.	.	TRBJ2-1	TGTGCCAGCAGCCGCTTAACTCGAAACAATGAGCAGTTCTTC	CASSRLTRNNEQFF
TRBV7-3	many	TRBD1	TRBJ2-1	TGTGCCAGCAGCTTCTCCCGGGACAGGAATGAGCAGTTCTTC	CASSFSRDRNEQFF
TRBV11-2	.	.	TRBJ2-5	TGTGCCAGCAGCTTGGCTTACCACGGGGAGACCCAGTACTTC	CASSLAYHGETQYF
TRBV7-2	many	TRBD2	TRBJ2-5	TGTGCCAGCAGCTCGAGACTAGCGGGCCAAGAGACCCAGTACTTC	CASSSRLAGQETQYF
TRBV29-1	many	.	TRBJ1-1	TGCAGCGTAAGAACATCGAACACTGAAGCTTTCTTT	CSVRTSNTEAFF
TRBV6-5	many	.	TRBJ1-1	TGTGCCAGCAGGTACCCGACGGCCCCGAACACTGAAGCTTTCTTT	CASRYPTAPNTEAFF
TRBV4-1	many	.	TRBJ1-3	TGCGCCAGCAGCCAAGTAGGGGACAAAGGAAACACCATATATTTT	CASSQVGDKGNTIYF
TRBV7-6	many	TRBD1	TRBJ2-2	TGTGCCAGCAGCCCAGGGACAGGGGGTACCGGGGAGCTGTTTTTT	CASSPGTGGTGELFF
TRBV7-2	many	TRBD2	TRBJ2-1	TGTGCCAGCAGCTTAATTGGACTAGCGGTGGGGAATGAGCAGTTCTTC	CASSLIGLAVGNEQFF
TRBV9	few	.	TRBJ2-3	TGTGCCAGCGCCACGCAGATGGGAGATACGCAGTATTTT	CASATQMGDTQYF
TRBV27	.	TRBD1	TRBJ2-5	TGTGCCAGCAGTTTAGTCCGGACAGGGCGGTCAGAGACCCAGTACTTC	CASSLVRTGRSETQYF
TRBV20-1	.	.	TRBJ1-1	TGCGGTGCTGGAGAGGGACCGGCTCAAGCTTTCTTT	CGAGEGPAQAFF
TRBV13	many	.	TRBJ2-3	TGTGCCAGCAGCTTGGCGAGGTCAGATACGCAGTATTTT	CASSLARSDTQYF
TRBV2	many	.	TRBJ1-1	TGTGCCAGCGATCGGAACACTGAAGCTTTCTTT	CASDRNTEAFF
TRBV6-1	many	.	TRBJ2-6	TGTGCCAGCAGTGAAGCGGGGAAGCACTCTGGGGCCAACGTCCTGACTTTC	CASSEAGKHSGANVLTF
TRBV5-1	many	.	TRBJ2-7	TGCGCCAGCAGCTTGTCCACAACTAGCTCGGTTGGCGAGCAGTACTTC	CASSLSTTSSVGEQYF
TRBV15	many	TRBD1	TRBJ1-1	TGTGCCACCAGCAGAGCGACAGGGGGAGGAACTGAAGCTTTCTTT	CATSRATGGGTEAFF
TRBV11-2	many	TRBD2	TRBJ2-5	TGTGCCAGCAGCCCTCTAGCGGGGATAGAGACCCAGTACTTC	CASSPLAGIETQYF
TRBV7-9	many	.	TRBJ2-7	TGTGCCAGCAGCTTGGGGACATGGGAGCAGTACTTC	CASSLGTWEQYF
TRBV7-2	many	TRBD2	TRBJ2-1	TGTGCCAGCAGAGACACCAGGGCTAGCGGGCATGAGCAGTTCTTC	CASRDTRASGHEQFF
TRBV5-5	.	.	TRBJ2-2	TGTGCCAGCAGCTTTCGCAGCCTTGAGGCCGGGGAGCTGTTTTTT	CASSFRSLEAGELFF
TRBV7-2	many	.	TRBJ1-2	TGTGCCAGCAGCTTAGGATCAGGAATTGGAAACTATGGCTACACCTTC	CASSLGSGIGNYGYTF
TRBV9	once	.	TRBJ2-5	TGTGCCAGCAGCCCTACTCTAGGCCAAGAGACCCAGTACTTC	CASSPTLGQETQYF
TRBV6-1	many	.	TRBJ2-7	TGTGCCAGCAAGGGAGCAGATTCTTCCTACGAGCAGTACTTC	CASKGADSSYEQYF
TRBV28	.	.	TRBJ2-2	TGTGCCACCGGACTATTCGCGAACACCGGGGAGCTGTTTTTT	CATGLFANTGELFF
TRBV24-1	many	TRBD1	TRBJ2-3	TGTGCCACCACTCCAGGGGGTGACACAGATACGCAGTATTTT	CATTPGGDTDTQYF
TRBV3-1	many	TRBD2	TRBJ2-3	TGTGCCAGCAGCCAAGTTCGAGCGGGAGATTGGACAGATACGCAGTATTTT	CASSQVRAGDWTDTQYF
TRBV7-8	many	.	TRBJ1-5	TGTGCCAGCAGCCTGTCGCGGGGGCCGGGTAGCAATCAGCCCCAGCATTTT	CASSLSRGPGSNQPQHF
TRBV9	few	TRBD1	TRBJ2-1	TGTGCCAGCAGCGTAGTGGGGGAGCCCGGGACAGGTGAGCAGTTCTTC	CASSVVGEPGTGEQFF
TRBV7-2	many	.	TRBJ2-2	TGTGCCAGCAGGTCACAGGGTGGGAACGGGGAGCTGTTTTTT	CASRSQGGNGELFF
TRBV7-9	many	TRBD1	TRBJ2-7	TGTGCCAGCAGCTTAGGAACAGGGGTCTCCTACGAGCAGTACTTC	CASSLGTGVSYEQYF
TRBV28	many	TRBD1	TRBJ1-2	TGTGCCAGCCGAACCGGGACAGGGGTTTATGGCTACACCTTC	CASRTGTGVYGYTF
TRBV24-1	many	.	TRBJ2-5	TGTGCCACCAGTGATATCAGGGGTGCTGCAGGCCCGCAAGAGACCCAGTACTTC	CATSDIRGAAGPQETQYF
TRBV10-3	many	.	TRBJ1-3	TGTGCCATCACGGGCGGCTCTGGAAACACCATATATTTT	CAITGGSGNTIYF
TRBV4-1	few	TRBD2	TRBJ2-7	TGCGCCAGCAGCCAAGAAATGCGGGAGGTAAACTACGAGCAGTACTTC	CASSQEMREVNYEQYF
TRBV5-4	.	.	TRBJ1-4	TGTGCCAGCAGCTTATACCCCGAAAAAGAAAAACTGTTTTTT	CASSLYPEKEKLFF
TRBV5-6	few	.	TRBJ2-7	TGTGCCAGCAGCTTGGCTCTCTACGAGCAGTACTTC	CASSLALYEQYF
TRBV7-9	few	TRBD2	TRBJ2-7	TGTGCCAGCAGTTTTAGACCGAGCGGGAGGGCGGGGGAGCAGTACTTC	CASSFRPSGRAGEQYF
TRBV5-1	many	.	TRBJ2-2	TGCGCCAGCAGCTTGTCAGGAAATGCCGGGGAGCTGTTTTTT	CASSLSGNAGELFF
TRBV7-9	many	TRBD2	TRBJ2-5	TGTGCCAGCGCTGCCCGTGCGCGGGGGGAGACCCAGTACTTC	CASAARARGETQYF
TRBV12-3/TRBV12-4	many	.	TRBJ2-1	TGTGCCAGCAGTTGGACTACCTTTACCTACAATGAGCAGTTCTTC	CASSWTTFTYNEQFF
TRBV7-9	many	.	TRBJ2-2	TGTGCCAGCAGCCAAGCAATTTACACCGGGGAGCTGTTTTTT	CASSQAIYTGELFF
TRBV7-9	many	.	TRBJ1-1	TGTGCCAGCAGCCCTGACAGGGAAGCTTTCTTT	CASSPDREAFF
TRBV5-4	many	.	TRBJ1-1	TGTGCCAGCAGCTCCGACCGCCACAGGGAAGCTTTCTTT	CASSSDRHREAFF
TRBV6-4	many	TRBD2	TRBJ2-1	TGTGCCAGCAGTGCTTATAGCGGGAGGGGCCTCGGTGAGCAGTTCTTC	CASSAYSGRGLGEQFF
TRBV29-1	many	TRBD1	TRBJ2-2	TGCAGCGTTGGCCCGGGACAGGGGGTCGTCGGGGAGCTGTTTTTT	CSVGPGQGVVGELFF